The 13 T cell receptor beta chains listed next were all sequenced from one sample in a study of cytomegalovirus exposure and HLA in healthy donors. 60 Vbeta and 13 Jbeta primers were used in PCR. TCRdb's copy holds only in-frame clones and misses some; the assay was immunoSEQ multiplex PCR. The table for this sample gives under 75,000 clones. Sequencing was performed on PBMCs. The origin of the receptors is a female donor in good health and CMV-seropositive.

This chain joins TRBV7-9 and TRBJ2-2; unclear D gene. The V gene lost 3 bases and the J gene lost 2 bases, with 13 bases spanning the gap. The CDR3 totals 16 residues. Looked up from germline, CDR1 is SEHNR and CDR2 is FQNEAQ (reference sequence). The CDR3 region has the DNA TGTGCCAGCAGCTTCTCCCAGGAAAAAAACACCGGGGAGCTGTTTTTT. Encoded protein: CASSFSQEKNTGELFF.

The genes are TRBV6-5 and TRBJ2-3; 10 bases are shared with TRBD1. Germline V gene lookup returns CDR1 MNHEY and CDR2 SVGAGI. The ends lost 2 bases at V and 1 base at J; junction bases unmatched: 0. The CDR3 is 15 residues long. CDR3 in amino acids: CASSYGTGGTDTQYF. The CDR3 DNA sequence: TGTGCCAGCAGTTACGGGACAGGGGGCACAGATACGCAGTATTTT.

The CDR3 DNA is TGTGCCAGCAGCCAAGAGGCCTTGGAAACTAGCGGGGGGCGAATTCCGACCCAATCTACGCAGTATTTT. Its protein product is CASSQEALETSGGRIPTQSTQYF. This sequence joins TRBV14 and TRBJ2-3; 12 nucleotides agree with TRBD2. There are 23 residues in the CDR3. Germline V lookup: CDR1 SGHDN, CDR2 FVKESK. The trim removed 0 bases at V and 8 bases at J, leaving 27 bases unmatched.

The chain joins TRBV2 to TRBJ1-1; TRBD1 is a possible D gene (6 bases). Germline lookup yields CDR1 SNHLY and CDR2 FYNNEI. Deletions cut 7 bases from V and 4 bases from J, with 22 bases between. The CDR3 totals 16 residues. CDR3 coding DNA: TGTGCCAGCACCCCCGGGGGGCAGGAGCCAGGCACTGAAGCTTTCTTT. Translated: CASTPGGQEPGTEAFF.

The genes are TRBV6-1 and TRBJ2-5; D not resolved. TRBJ2-7 matches the DNA end more closely, so the J call is doubtful. The CDR3 contains 15 residues. Germline-derived CDR1 and CDR2 are MNHNS and SASEGT. The DNA of the CDR3 is TGTGCCAGCAGTGAAAGGCGGAGCGCTTCCTACGAGCAGTACTTC. This codes for CASSERRSASYEQYF.

The genes are TRBV6-6 and TRBJ1-2; 8 bases fit TRBD1. The CDR3 totals 14 residues. The V and J ends lost 4 bases and 4 bases, in that order; junction bases with no gene match: 5. CDR1 MNHNY and CDR2 SVGAGI come from the germline V gene (reference sequence). The CDR3 region has the DNA TGTGCCAGCAGTTGGAGGACAGGGAGCTATGGCTACACCTTC. Translation: CASSWRTGSYGYTF.

The chain couples TRBV7-9 to TRBJ2-5; no reliable D call. Germline V gene data show CDR1 as SEHNR and CDR2 as FQNEAQ (reference sequence). The CDR3 consists of 12 residues. The V end was cut by 5 bases, the J end by 0 bases, with 4 bases between. DNA for the CDR3: TGTGCCAGCAGCATTAACCAAGAGACCCAGTACTTC. Its translation is CASSINQETQYF.

The V gene is TRBV28, the J gene TRBJ2-2; 15 bases are a match to TRBD2. The germline V gene has CDR1 MDHEN and CDR2 SYDVKM. Germline trimming cut 5 bases from V and 2 bases from J; bases unmatched to any gene: 9. The CDR3 is 19 amino acids. CDR3 region: CASSTRGLAGGENTGELFF. The CDR3, as DNA: TGTGCCAGCAGTACCAGGGGACTAGCGGGAGGAGAAAACACCGGGGAGCTGTTTTTT.

J is TRBJ2-7 and V is TRBV28; D might be TRBD1 (6 bases). Trimming removed 5 bases from V and 2 bases from J, with 16 bases in between. Looked up from germline, CDR1 is MDHEN and CDR2 is SYDVKM. CDR3 length: 15 residues. In DNA form, the CDR3 reads TGTGCCAGCAGTACTCACAGGGAAGTCGCCTACGAGCAGTACTTC. Protein product: CASSTHREVAYEQYF.

The V gene is TRBV7-2, the J gene TRBJ1-5; D may be TRBD1 (6 bases). Per germline, CDR1 SGHTA and CDR2 FQGNSA. The CDR3 runs 15 residues. Trimming removed 2 bases from V and 3 bases from J, with 11 bases in between. CDR3 region: CASSLQGFSNQPQHF. The CDR3 DNA follows: TGTGCCAGCAGCTTACAGGGGTTTTCCAATCAGCCCCAGCATTTT. The entire variable domain, with the rest obtained from reference TRBV7-2 and TRBJ1-5, is as follows: GAGVSQSPSNKVTEKGKDVELRCDPISGHTALYWYRQSLGQGLEFLIYFQGNSAPDKSGLPSDRFSAERTGGSVSTLTIQRTQQEDSAVYLCASSLQGFSNQPQHFGDGTRLSIL.

The genes are TRBV4-3 and TRBJ2-1; D is ambiguous. The CDR3 length is 14 residues. Per germline, CDR1 LGHNA and CDR2 YSLEER. Trimming stripped 4 bases from V and 6 bases from J, with 13 bases between. The CDR3 DNA reads as TGCGCCAGCAGCCCTTTAGAAATCCCCAATGAGCAGTTCTTC. It yields the protein CASSPLEIPNEQFF.

The DNA of the CDR3 is TGTGCCAGCAGTCCTCAATCGGGGGGGGTTGTCTATGGCTACACCTTC. Its protein is CASSPQSGGVVYGYTF. The chain joins TRBV28 to TRBJ1-2; TRBD1 might be the D (5 bases). The V end was cut by 5 bases, the J end by 4 bases, with 20 bases between. CDR1 is MDHEN and CDR2 is SYDVKM in the germline V gene. The CDR3 is made up of 16 amino acids.

The chain couples TRBV28 to TRBJ1-4; no clear D. Trimming stripped 5 bases from V and 5 bases from J, with 12 bases between. Per germline, CDR1 MDHEN and CDR2 SYDVKM. The CDR3 consists of 14 residues. The CDR3 DNA follows: TGTGCCAGCAGTAAGCGGGTAGGGAATGAAAAACTGTTTTTT. Residues: CASSKRVGNEKLFF.